This T cell receptor (beta chain) was recovered during a study of human T cells and chemical hapten exposure. Study in general: The study enrolled mostly female patients with alopecia areata, totalis or universalis.

Unique molecular identifiers were attached to individual cDNA molecules during library preparation. A single record per CDR3 protein comes from TCRdb applying MiXCR to the RACE reads. Of fewer than 100,000 distinct CDR3 sequences detected, about a tenth appear once; the ten largest clones hold about 0.95%. Time point noted: patch test 3, about 24 weeks after DPC sensitization. Noted treatment: therapeutic diphenylcyclopropenone sensitization with weekly scalp DPC. It was from unfractionated whole blood that total RNA was extracted. Looked up from germline, CDR1 is LNHDA and CDR2 is SQIVND (reference sequence). This CDR3 is built from 15 residues. The trim removed 7 bases at V and 1 base at J, leaving 8 bases unmatched.

The TCR was taken from a woman aged 30 to 39 with alopecia areata. Some clones in this sample may be carry-over from other donors' samples. This specimen consisted of whole blood, obtained in connection with sensitization to the hapten diphenylcyclopropenone (DPC). This rearrangement joins TRBV19 to TRBJ2-5; TRBD2 aligns across 8 bases. CDR3 sequence reads: CASTPTAGGQETQYF. The CDR3 DNA is TGTGCCAGTACCCCAACGGCGGGAGGCCAAGAGACCCAGTACTTC.